Shown below are 18 T cell receptor beta chains from a single sample sequenced in a study of blood T cell repertoires in COVID-19. Only in-frame clones appear in the TCRdb table, and some are missing; sequencing was by immunoSEQ multiplex PCR. The table records under 85,000 clones, about four fifths of them present only once. The sample comprised peripheral blood. All receptors come from a woman aged 80 or over with active or convalescent COVID-19.

This clone has a handful of counts. The CDR3 protein is CASSVGGTGTGGYTF. In nucleotides, the CDR3 is TGTGCCAGCAGCGTAGGGGGGACAGGGACGGGAGGCTACACCTTC. This chain links TRBV9 with TRBJ1-2, with 9 bases lining up with TRBD1. The ends lost 0 bases at V and 8 bases at J; junction bases unmatched: 8. The CDR3 is made up of 15 amino acids. CDR1 SGDLS and CDR2 YYNGEE come from the germline V gene.

The chain is built from TRBV13 and TRBJ1-2; possible D gene TRBD1, 5 bases. V lost 3 bases to trimming and J lost 3 bases, with 8 bases between them. The CDR3 loop spans 13 amino acids. Looked up from germline, CDR1 is PRHDT and CDR2 is FYEKMQ (reference sequence). CDR3 loop: CASSLDNDYGYTF. The CDR3 nucleotides are TGTGCCAGCAGCTTGGACAATGACTATGGCTACACCTTC. Combining the CDR3 with reference TRBV13 and TRBJ1-2 gives the whole variable domain AAGVIQSPRHLIKEKRETATLKCYPIPRHDTVYWYQQGPGQDPQFLISFYEKMQSDKGSIPDRFSAQQFSDYHSELNMSSLELGDSALYFCASSLDNDYGYTFGSGTRLTVV.

This sequence joins TRBV30 and TRBJ1-3, with 8 bases aligning to TRBD1. CDR3 length: 13 residues. The V segment lost 5 bases and the J segment 2 bases; nucleotides outside the gene matches: 2. Germline V CDR1 and CDR2: GTSNPN, SVGIG (reference sequence). The CDR3 DNA reads as TGTGCCTGGGAACAGGGGGCTGGAAACACCATATATTTT. It is translated as CAWEQGAGNTIYF. The variable domain in full, completed from reference TRBV30 and TRBJ1-3, reads SQTIHQWPATLVQPVGSPLSLECTVEGTSNPNLYWYRQAAGRGLQLLFYSVGIGQISSEVPQNLSASRPQDRQFILSSKKLLLSDSGFYLCAWEQGAGNTIYFGEGSWLTVV.

This sequence joins TRBV7-9 and TRBJ1-1, with D hard to call. The length of the CDR3 is 13 residues. Germline V gene lookup returns CDR1 SEHNR and CDR2 FQNEAQ (reference sequence). Trimming took off 3 bases at V and 0 bases at J, with 5 bases between the two ends. This CDR3 reads CASSFSLNTEAFF. The CDR3 nucleotides read TGTGCCAGCAGCTTCTCGTTGAACACTGAAGCTTTCTTT.

The chain employs TRBV30 and TRBJ2-5, with D possibly being TRBD1 (6 bases). The CDR3 runs to 13 residues. Trimming stripped 6 bases from V and 5 bases from J, with 16 bases between. Germline V lookup: CDR1 GTSNPN, CDR2 SVGIG (reference sequence). CDR3 loop: CACPGQPFETQYF. CDR3 DNA: TGTGCCTGTCCGGGACAACCGTTCGAGACCCAGTACTTC.

The genes are TRBV5-1 and TRBJ1-3; D call uncertain. V gave up 4 bases and J gave up 2 bases, with 7 bases separating them. This CDR3 region has 13 residues. Germline V gives CDR1 SGHRS, CDR2 YFSETQ. The CDR3 sequence is CASSIGTGNTIYF. CDR3 in DNA: TGCGCCAGCAGCATCGGGACTGGAAACACCATATATTTT.

Worth noting for this clone: The same CDR3 can be traced to other DNA sequences in this sample. This sequence joins TRBV18 and TRBJ2-5, with D possibly TRBD1 on 6 matching bases. Deletions cut 1 base from V and 2 bases from J, with 8 bases between. Germline CDR1 reads KGHSH; CDR2 reads LQKENI. This CDR3 has 14 residues. This chain's CDR3 is CASSPRQGQETQYF. As DNA, the CDR3 is TGTGCCAGCTCACCACGGCAGGGGCAAGAGACCCAGTACTTC.

The chain couples TRBV5-1 to TRBJ1-6; weak D call: TRBD1 (5 bases). This CDR3 comprises 15 residues. With 1 base removed from V and 8 bases from J, the gap between germline ends came to 13 bases. The germline V gene encodes CDR1 SGHRS and CDR2 YFSETQ. The CDR3 sequence is CASSLLRVGDSPLHF. In nucleotides, the CDR3 is TGCGCCAGCAGCTTGTTAAGGGTAGGGGATTCACCCCTCCACTTT.

The chain uses TRBV30 and TRBJ1-5, with 10 bases aligning to TRBD1. From germline, CDR1 is GTSNPN and CDR2 SVGIG (reference sequence). The junction had 2 bases not matched to a gene; V was cut back by 3 bases and J by 6 bases. The CDR3 covers 13 residues. CDR3 nucleotide sequence: TGTGCCTGGAGAGGACAGGGGGTTCAGCCCCAGCATTTT. Amino acids: CAWRGQGVQPQHF.

This clone was detected only a few times. The gene calls are TRBV9 and TRBJ1-3; D is unresolved. This CDR3 contains 15 residues. The germline V and J ends were trimmed by 4 bases and 2 bases, with 13 bases remaining between them. Germline CDR1 and CDR2: SGDLS and YYNGEE. The CDR3 loop is CASSRSDKTGNTIYF. The DNA of the CDR3 is TGTGCCAGCAGCCGTAGCGACAAAACTGGAAACACCATATATTTT.

The chain combines TRBV6-4 with TRBJ2-1; weak D call: TRBD2 (7 bases). The CDR3 runs to 16 residues. Per germline, CDR1 MRHNA and CDR2 SNTAGT. V was pared by 0 bases and J by 7 bases, with 16 bases between. This CDR3 reads CASSDSSRGARNEQFF. In DNA form, the CDR3 reads TGTGCCAGCAGTGACTCTTCCCGGGGGGCCAGAAATGAGCAGTTCTTC.

The V gene is TRBV6-1, the J gene TRBJ1-1; TRBD1 matches 9 bases. Germline lookup yields CDR1 MNHNS and CDR2 SASEGT. Trimming took 3 bases from V and 1 from J; bases not matched to a gene: 3. The CDR3 covers 15 residues. The CDR3 DNA is TGTGCCAGCAGTGATCAGGACAGGGGGAACACTGAAGCTTTCTTT. It codes for CASSDQDRGNTEAFF.

The genes are TRBV3-1 (or the pseudogene TRBV3-2) and TRBJ2-7; TRBD2 matches 10 bases. Germline values: CDR1 LGHDT, CDR2 YNNKEL (reference sequence). The length of the CDR3 is 14 residues. Trimming at V came to 5 bases and at J to 5 bases, leaving 6 bases not matched to a gene. CDR3 protein: CASSFSGGWDEQYF. CDR3 nucleotide sequence: TGTGCCAGCAGCTTTAGCGGGGGGTGGGACGAGCAGTACTTC.

The rearrangement joins TRBV4-3 to TRBJ2-1, with 8 bases matching TRBD2. CDR1 and CDR2 (germline): LGHNA, YSLEER. The CDR3 runs to 17 residues. The V gene end was trimmed by 2 bases and the J gene end by 4 bases; junction bases not matched to a gene: 10. The CDR3 bases are TGCGCCAGCAGCCAATATACTGGGGCTAGCGGGTACAATGAGCAGTTCTTC. As protein: CASSQYTGASGYNEQFF.

The CDR3, as DNA: TGTGCTAGTGGTTTGGTACCAGGGGTGGGGACTAACTATGGCTACACCTTC. It translates to CASGLVPGVGTNYGYTF. The chain uses TRBV12-5 and TRBJ1-2; D perhaps matches TRBD1 (6 bases). Trimming stripped 0 bases from V and 0 bases from J, with 14 bases between. CDR1 LGHNT and CDR2 FRNRAP come from the germline V gene. CDR3 size: 17 residues.

This clone has more than one count but fewer than ten. The chain is built from TRBV7-2 and TRBJ1-1, with TRBD1 as a possible D gene (5 bases). The CDR3 runs to 16 residues. Per germline, CDR1 SGHTA and CDR2 FQGNSA. With 0 bases removed from V and 11 bases from J, the gap between germline ends came to 22 bases. CDR3 amino acids: CASSLARSSQGRGAFF. In DNA, the CDR3 is TGTGCCAGCAGCTTAGCAAGGTCGTCGCAGGGAAGAGGTGCTTTCTTT.

This sequence joins TRBV5-6 and TRBJ2-7, with TRBD2 identical over 12 bases. CDR3 size: 17 residues. Germline V gene lookup returns CDR1 SGHDT and CDR2 YYEEEE. V was pared by 2 bases and J by 5 bases, with 11 bases of the junction left unmatched. This CDR3 reads CASSFRTSGGPTHEQYF. DNA for the CDR3: TGTGCCAGCAGCTTCCGTACTAGCGGGGGGCCCACCCACGAGCAGTACTTC.

The J gene is TRBJ2-5, the V gene TRBV6-5; 9 bases are shared with TRBD2. This CDR3 has 16 amino acids. Germline CDR1 and CDR2: MNHEY and SVGAGI. Trimming at V came to 2 bases and at J to 2 bases, leaving 6 bases not matched to a gene. The DNA of the CDR3 is TGTGCCAGCAGTTACGGGTCTAGCGGGGATCAAGAGACCCAGTACTTC. Its protein product is CASSYGSSGDQETQYF.